Each of the 27 T cell receptor beta chains below was sequenced from the same sample in a study of T cells in Graves' hyperthyroidism and ophthalmopathy. RNA transcripts provided the source from which TCR beta CDR3 regions were amplified. Using the HTBI primer set, a first-round RT-PCR was run on the TCR CDR3. TCRdb called the multiplex PCR reads again in MiXCR, with one record for every CDR3 protein. The sample has some 560,000 distinct CDR3 sequences, 15% to 19% seen once. Sequenced material: blood. These receptors were taken from a woman in her twenties or thirties with Graves' hyperthyroidism.

Worth noting for this clonotype: It may be a read error: a sequence one base away is much more abundant. This chain uses TRBV7-9 with TRBJ2-1; D is possibly TRBD2 (6 bases). The end of the DNA aligns better with TRBJ2-7, so the J call may be wrong. Germline V gene lookup returns CDR1 SEHNR and CDR2 FQNEAQ (reference sequence). This CDR3 is 15 amino acids long. CDR3 nucleotides: TGTGCCAGCAGCGCTCCCGGGACTTCCTACAATGAGCAGTACTTC. It yields the protein CASSAPGTSYNEQYF.

Ten or more counts support this clonotype. V is TRBV28 and J is TRBJ1-4; D uncertain. CDR1 is MDHEN, CDR2 SYDVKM, per germline. The length of the CDR3 is 14 residues. Trimming took 2 bases from V and 4 from J, leaving 8 bases between them. The CDR3 DNA reads TGTGCCAGCAGTTTAATTCAGTTTAATGAAAAACTGTTTTTT. Translated, it gives CASSLIQFNEKLFF.

This clonotype was found many times. The rearrangement links TRBV6-2 or TRBV6-3 to TRBJ2-3; TRBD1 is a possible D gene (6 bases). The germline gives CDR1 MNHEY, CDR2 SVGEGT. CDR3 size: 15 residues. Trimming pared 5 bases from V and 4 bases from J, leaving 16 bases between. CDR3 nucleotide sequence: TGTGCCAGCAGTCCCGAACAGGGCTTTTCAGATACGCAGTATTTT. It is translated as CASSPEQGFSDTQYF.

The chain uses TRBV7-9 and TRBJ2-1; 8 bases map to TRBD2. The germline V gene encodes CDR1 SEHNR and CDR2 FQNEAQ (reference sequence). The V and J ends lost 4 bases and 4 bases, in that order; junction bases with no gene match: 12. The length of the CDR3 is 17 residues. CDR3 in amino acids: CASSYSKTSATYNEQFF. The CDR3 bases are TGTGCCAGCAGCTACTCAAAGACTAGCGCGACATACAATGAGCAGTTCTTC.

This clonotype was seen a few times. The rearrangement uses TRBV12-3 or TRBV12-4 and TRBJ1-6, with D unresolved. The CDR3 sequence is 14 residues long. V shed 3 bases and J shed 5 bases, with 8 bases lying between them. The CDR3 loop is CASSFGLDNSPLHF. DNA for the CDR3: TGTGCCAGCAGTTTCGGCTTGGATAATTCACCCCTCCACTTT.

This clonotype has at least ten counts. The chain employs TRBV5-6 and TRBJ2-1; 8 bases fit TRBD1. The germline V gene encodes CDR1 SGHDT and CDR2 YYEEEE. J was trimmed by 4 bases and V by 3 bases; bases with no gene match: 6. CDR3 length: 15 residues. The CDR3, as DNA: TGTGCCAGCAGCTCCCTCGGGACAGGATACAATGAGCAGTTCTTC. It encodes CASSSLGTGYNEQFF.

The chain carries TRBV4-1 and TRBJ2-3, with 10 bases fitting TRBD2. Germline V gene sequence: CDR1 MGHRA, CDR2 YSYEKL. V gave up 0 bases and J gave up 8 bases; unmatched junction bases: 11. This CDR3 region has 17 residues. For the CDR3, the DNA is TGCGCCAGCAGCCAAGACCCGGGACTAGCGAACTTCGGTACGCAGTATTTT. Residues: CASSQDPGLANFGTQYF.

The table lists this clonotype with a few counts. The CDR3 loop is CASSSTGDPFYEQYF. The CDR3 region has the DNA TGTGCCAGCAGTTCGACAGGGGACCCGTTCTACGAGCAGTACTTC. The V call is TRBV5-4, the J call TRBJ2-7; TRBD1 aligns across 8 bases. V lost 5 bases and J lost 3; bases outside the gene matches: 10. The CDR3 extends over 15 amino acids. The germline V gene encodes CDR1 SGHNT and CDR2 YYREEE (reference sequence).

The V call is TRBV9, the J call TRBJ1-6; the D gene is possibly TRBD1 (5 bases). Per germline, CDR1 SGDLS and CDR2 YYNGEE. This CDR3 has 14 residues. Trimming removed 3 bases from V and 4 bases from J, with 8 bases in between. In DNA, the CDR3 is TGTGCCAGCAGCGCAGGGAATTATAATTCACCCCTCCACTTT. Translation gives CASSAGNYNSPLHF.

In the case of this clonotype: A much larger clone is a single base away; this may be a read error. The chain joins TRBV3-1 to TRBJ2-4, with D unresolved. Germline CDR1 LGHDT, CDR2 YNNKEL (reference sequence). The CDR3 has 16 amino acids. V lost 1 base and J lost 1, with 11 bases in between. The DNA of the CDR3 is TGTGCCAGCAGCCAAGGGTCCCAGAGGGCCAAAAACATTCAGTACTTC. Amino acid sequence: CASSQGSQRAKNIQYF.

The CDR3: CAISALAGEQYF. The CDR3 region has the DNA TGTGCCATCAGTGCACTAGCTGGCGAGCAGTACTTC. This chain uses TRBV10-3 with TRBJ2-7; tentative D call: TRBD2 (6 bases). CDR1 is ENHRY, CDR2 SYGVKD, per germline. The CDR3 consists of 12 residues. Trimming took 4 bases from V and 6 from J, leaving 10 bases between them.

The V gene is TRBV15, the J gene TRBJ1-6; 12 nucleotides agree with TRBD1. V shed 8 bases, J shed 4 bases, and the junction held 9 bases outside the gene matches. This CDR3 region has 17 residues. CDR1 and CDR2 (germline): LNHNV, YYDKDF (reference sequence). The CDR3 bases are TGTGCCACCGGAACCGGGACAGGGGGCGCTTATAATTCACCCCTCCACTTT. Encoded protein: CATGTGTGGAYNSPLHF.

The chain combines TRBV7-3 with TRBJ1-2; weak D call: TRBD1 (5 bases). The germline CDR1 and CDR2 sequences are SGHTA and FQGTGA. V lost 3 bases and J 2 bases, leaving 16 bases between the germline ends. This CDR3 is built from 16 residues. CDR3 DNA sequence: TGTGCCAGCAGCTTCGACAGTACACTATACAACTATGGCTACACCTTC. Its protein product is CASSFDSTLYNYGYTF.

The sample holds many counts of this clonotype. This chain joins TRBV6-2 or TRBV6-3 and TRBJ1-3; D is uncertain. This CDR3 is 16 amino acids long. Germline values: CDR1 MNHEY, CDR2 SVGEGT. Trimming left V 5 bases short and J 0 bases short, with 14 bases between. The CDR3 protein is CASSPDPSSSGNTIYF. CDR3 coding DNA: TGTGCCAGCAGTCCCGACCCATCGAGCTCTGGAAACACCATATATTTT.

This clonotype has ten or more counts. The V call is TRBV7-2, the J call TRBJ2-4, with a possible D match to TRBD2 (7 bases). The ends were cut back, 5 bases at V and 6 bases at J, with 14 bases in the middle. The CDR3 runs 14 residues. Germline CDR1 reads SGHTA; CDR2 reads FQGNSA. This CDR3 is CASSPYREGNIQYF. CDR3 nucleotides: TGTGCCAGCAGCCCCTACAGGGAGGGAAACATTCAGTACTTC.

Many counts were recorded for this clonotype. The rearrangement links TRBV7-8 to TRBJ2-5; 8 bases map to TRBD2. Germline V gives CDR1 SGHVS, CDR2 FQNEAQ. CDR3 size: 15 residues. Trimming removed 8 bases from V and 5 bases from J; junction bases left unmatched: 13. For the CDR3, the DNA is TGTGCCAGCCAGGGGTGGTCTCGGGAGGGGGAGACCCAGTACTTC. As protein: CASQGWSREGETQYF.

This chain connects TRBV6-8 to TRBJ2-3; the match to TRBD1 covers 12 bases. The CDR3 length is 17 residues. Looked up from germline, CDR1 is MNHGY and CDR2 is SAAAGT. J gave up 6 bases and V 5 bases, and 12 bases lay outside the gene matches. This chain's CDR3 is CASSHGTGTGGMDTQYF. Here the CDR3 DNA reads TGTGCCAGCAGTCACGGGACCGGGACAGGGGGCATGGATACGCAGTATTTT.

This chain joins TRBV9 and TRBJ2-1, with D perhaps TRBD2 (5 bases). V lost 2 bases to trimming and J lost 8 bases, with 8 bases between them. Germline V gives CDR1 SGDLS, CDR2 YYNGEE. The CDR3 runs to 12 residues. CDR3 sequence: CASSVEGDEQFF. The CDR3 DNA sequence: TGTGCCAGCAGCGTCGAGGGTGATGAGCAGTTCTTC. The variable domain in full, completed from reference TRBV9 and TRBJ2-1, reads DSGVTQTPKHLITATGQRVTLRCSPRSGDLSVYWYQQSLDQGLQFLIQYYNGEERAKGNILERFSAQQFPDLHSELNLSSLELGDSALYFCASSVEGDEQFFGPGTRLTVL.

This clonotype was detected ten times or more. The chain has TRBV20-1 and TRBJ2-3, with 10 bases matching TRBD2. The V segment lost 6 bases and the J segment 6 bases; nucleotides outside the gene matches: 12. The CDR3 extends over 15 amino acids. The germline gives CDR1 DFQATT, CDR2 SNEGSKA (reference sequence). The CDR3 reads CSAIRLAGGGDTQYF. The CDR3 nucleotides are TGCAGTGCCATCAGACTAGCGGGCGGCGGCGATACGCAGTATTTT.

There are many counts of this clonotype. The chain combines TRBV28 with TRBJ1-3; the match to TRBD1 covers 11 bases. Germline V gene lookup returns CDR1 MDHEN and CDR2 SYDVKM. J was trimmed by 8 bases and V by 4 bases; bases with no gene match: 10. The CDR3 extends over 16 amino acids. This chain's CDR3 is CASSSPGQGARYTIYF. CDR3 sequence (DNA): TGTGCCAGCAGTTCCCCTGGACAGGGGGCGAGATACACCATATATTTT.

The chain recombines TRBV7-3 with TRBJ2-6, with TRBD1 identical over 9 bases. J was trimmed by 1 base and V by 0 bases; bases with no gene match: 4. Germline V gene data show CDR1 as SGHTA and CDR2 as FQGTGA. The length of the CDR3 is 18 residues. CDR3 DNA: TGTGCCAGCAGCTTAACTGGGACAGGGAATTCTGGGGCCAACGTCCTGACTTTC. It yields the protein CASSLTGTGNSGANVLTF.

Note on this clonotype: This sequence may be a read error, since a much larger clone differs from it by one base. The chain is built from TRBV29-1 and TRBJ2-1; 8 bases are shared with TRBD2. The CDR3 runs to 14 residues. The germline V gene encodes CDR1 SQVTM and CDR2 ANQGSEA. After removal of 7 bases from V and 7 bases from J, the junction contained 12 bases not matched to a gene. The DNA of the CDR3 is TGCAGCGCTGATCGGGGGGGGTACGGGAATGAGCAGTTCTTC. Translating it yields CSADRGGYGNEQFF.

V is TRBV19 and J is TRBJ1-5; 9 bases agree with TRBD1. The ends lost 10 bases at V and 7 bases at J; junction bases unmatched: 8. This CDR3 has 13 residues. Germline V gene sequence: CDR1 LNHDA, CDR2 SQIVND (reference sequence). As DNA, the CDR3 is TGTGCCACCGTACAGGGGGCAGGGCAGCCCCAGCATTTT. This gives the protein CATVQGAGQPQHF. Full variable domain (missing parts from reference TRBV19 and TRBJ1-5): DGGITQSPKYLFRKEGQNVTLSCEQNLNHDAMYWYRQDPGQGLRLIYYSQIVNDFQKGDIAEGYSVSREKKESFPLTVTSAQKNPTAFYLCATVQGAGQPQHFGDGTRLSIL.

The J gene is TRBJ2-7, the V gene TRBV5-5; TRBD2 matches at 12 bases. After removal of 5 bases from V and 5 bases from J, the junction contained 5 bases not matched to a gene. The CDR3 has 14 amino acids. The germline V gene has CDR1 SGHKS and CDR2 YYEKEE (reference sequence). The CDR3 region is CASRSSGRAHEQYF. The CDR3 DNA is TGTGCCAGCAGGTCTAGCGGGAGGGCCCACGAGCAGTACTTC.

The chain couples TRBV11-1 to TRBJ2-7; TRBD2 matches at 10 bases. Germline CDR1 reads SGHAT; CDR2 reads FQDESV (reference sequence). Trimming cost V 5 bases and J 3 bases; bases outside gene matches: 7. CDR3 size: 15 residues. In DNA form, the CDR3 reads TGTGCCAGCAGCCACTCTAGCGGGAGCGTCTACGAGCAGTACTTC. This encodes CASSHSSGSVYEQYF.

This clonotype showed up many times. The rearrangement uses TRBV11-3 and TRBJ2-1; D is possibly TRBD2 (5 bases). Trimming removed 5 bases from V and 0 bases from J, with 11 bases in between. Germline V gene data show CDR1 as SGHNT and CDR2 as YENEEA. CDR3 length: 15 amino acids. The CDR3 coding sequence is TGTGCCAGCAGCCACGGGGTAAGCTCCTACAATGAGCAGTTCTTC. It yields the protein CASSHGVSSYNEQFF.

V and J are TRBV28 and TRBJ2-7; 9 nucleotides line up with TRBD1. Per the germline V gene, CDR1 is MDHEN and CDR2 is SYDVKM. The CDR3 is made up of 15 amino acids. The junction had 13 bases not matched to a gene; V was cut back by 7 bases and J by 6 bases. As DNA, the CDR3 is TGTGCCAGCACCGACGCCCAGGGACAGGGCTGCGAGCAGTACTTC. Protein sequence: CASTDAQGQGCEQYF.